This T cell receptor (beta chain) was found in a study of blood T cell repertoires in COVID-19. This clone was seen a single time. In the authors' methods: From reference gene primer amplification, estimates of nucleated cell counts were derived. Measured with immunoSEQ multiplex PCR; TCRdb has only the in-frame clones, and not every one. V and J calls and clone size are copied from that table; D and trimming were computed from the DNA. The sample has 250,000 to 300,000 clones; approximately 91% are singletons. Germline values: CDR1 KGHSH, CDR2 LQKENI. The V end lost 6 bases, the J end lost 4 bases, and 13 bases lay between the germline ends. This CDR3 has 15 amino acids. Study members were between about 18 and 100 years old and lived in 24 US regions.

Sequences were obtained from PBMCs or T cells enriched from blood (not recorded which). The sequence came from a woman between 40 and 55 years old with acute COVID-19. The rearrangement links TRBV18 to TRBJ2-6; possibly TRBD1 for D (6 bases). CDR3 nucleotides: TGTGCCAGCTCCCGGGACACACCAGGGGCCAACGTCCTGACTTTC. Translation gives CASSRDTPGANVLTF.